This TCR beta chain came from a study of early T cells in non-severe SARS-CoV-2 infection. Between the trimmed V and J ends, which lost 7 bases and 2 bases, there was a span of 11 bases. Germline lookup yields CDR1 DFQATT and CDR2 SNEGSKA (reference sequence). The CDR3 contains 12 residues. TCRdb ran MiXCR on the 5' RACE reads and lists one entry per CDR3 protein. The sample yields about 60,000 distinct CDR3 sequences, roughly 5.9% seen once. This clonotype was seen ten or more times. The material sequenced was whole blood. This sequence was found in an adult who was a healthcare worker with PCR-confirmed SARS-CoV-2 infection or an uninfected control (not recorded which). The rearrangement links TRBV20-1 to TRBJ2-5; tentatively, D is TRBD1 (5 bases). The CDR3 bases are TGCAGTGGACGCCGACAGCAAGAGACCCAGTACTTC. Its translation is CSGRRQQETQYF.